The subject of this entry is one TCR beta chain. A read error may account for a junction end that differs from germline. The data were obtained in a study of blood T cell repertoires in COVID-19. Data came from immunoSEQ multiplex PCR; TCRdb stores just in-frame clones and leaves some out. The profile shows more than 250,000 clones, roughly nine tenths of them singletons. This CDR3 contains 8 residues. The germline gives CDR1 SGHVS, CDR2 FNYEAQ. This receptor was taken from a woman aged 18-29 years who had recovered from COVID-19. This chain joins TRBV7-6 and TRBJ2-1; 7 positions match TRBD2. Sequencing input: PBMCs or T cells enriched from blood (not recorded which). CDR3 residues: CASSRGVF. In DNA, the CDR3 is TGTGCCAGCAGCCGGGGGGTCTTC.